This T cell receptor (beta chain) was captured by sequencing in a study of shared clonotypes between healthy human individuals. Findings of the study overall: Among non-shared clonotypes, generation probabilities were lower than among those shared by all four donors.

About this clone: Its specificity is unknown.

Germline assignment: CDR1 SGHRS and CDR2 YFSETQ. After removal of 0 bases from V and 0 bases from J, the junction contained 6 bases not matched to a gene. This CDR3 comprises 17 residues. The protocol was immunoSEQ multiplex PCR, while the TCRdb copy is restricted to in-frame clones and leaves out a portion. This table has around 100,000 clones, less than 75% appearing once. What CD8 memory combined were CD45RO+ cells and CCR7-negative CD45RA+ TemRA cells. This TCR was sampled from a woman aged 25 to 45 in good health. Sequences were obtained from memory CD8+ T cells sorted from blood. As for subset: CD45RO+ cells pooled with CCR7-negative TemRA cells. The gene calls are TRBV5-1 and TRBJ2-3; 8 bases are a match to TRBD1. CDR3 bases: TGCGCCAGCAGCTTGGGTCAGGGGGCTCTTAGCACAGATACGCAGTATTTT. Encoded protein: CASSLGQGALSTDTQYF.